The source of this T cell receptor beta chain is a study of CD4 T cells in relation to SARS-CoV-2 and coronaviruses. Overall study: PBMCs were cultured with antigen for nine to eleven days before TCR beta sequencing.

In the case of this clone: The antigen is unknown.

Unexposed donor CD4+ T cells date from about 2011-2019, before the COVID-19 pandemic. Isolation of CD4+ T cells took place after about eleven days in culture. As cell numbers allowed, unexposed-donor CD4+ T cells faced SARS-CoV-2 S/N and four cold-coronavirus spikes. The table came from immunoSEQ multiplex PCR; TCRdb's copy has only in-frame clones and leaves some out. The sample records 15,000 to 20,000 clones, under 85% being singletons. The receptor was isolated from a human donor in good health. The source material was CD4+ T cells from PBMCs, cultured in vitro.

The CDR3 bases are TGTGCCACCAGAGGGACAGACTATGGCTACACCTTC. As protein: CATRGTDYGYTF. The genes are TRBV24-1 and TRBJ1-2; TRBD1 aligns across 7 bases. The V gene's germline CDR1 is KGHDR and CDR2 SFDVKD. There are 12 residues in the CDR3. Germline trimming cut 7 bases from V and 3 bases from J; bases unmatched to any gene: 1.